A selection of T cell receptor beta chains follows, all from one sample in a study of blood T cell repertoires in COVID-19. The assay was immunoSEQ multiplex PCR, and TCRdb's table has in-frame clones only and misses some. Among approximately 170,000 clones listed, 70% to 85% were seen once. The sequencing input was PBMCs or T cells enriched from blood (not recorded which). The receptors here all came from a woman between 65 and 79 years old in a cohort exposed to, infected with or recovered from COVID-19 (not recorded which). Each CDR3 is given with its conserved first and last residue. Fields, in order: J gene, V gene, D gene, clone size, CDR3 protein, CDR3 DNA. D genes are given only for firm matches. Not all rows give a size; the values are once, few, many and, for expanded clones, a class.

J: TRBJ1-4
V: TRBV20-1
D: -
size: -
CDR3: CSASSSGFGEKLFF
DNA: TGCAGTGCTAGTAGCTCCGGATTCGGGGAAAAACTGTTTTTT

J: TRBJ1-1
V: TRBV6-2/TRBV6-3
D: -
size: -
CDR3: CASSYSLRFTEAFF
DNA: TGTGCCAGCAGTTACTCGTTGAGGTTCACTGAAGCTTTCTTT

J: TRBJ2-3
V: TRBV5-1
D: -
size: -
CDR3: CASSLANSLTDTQYF
DNA: TGCGCCAGCAGCTTGGCAAACAGTCTCACAGATACGCAGTATTTT

J: TRBJ2-4
V: TRBV12-3/TRBV12-4
D: -
size: -
CDR3: CASSLTGNIQYF
DNA: TGTGCCAGCAGTTTAACGGGAAACATTCAGTACTTC

J: TRBJ1-2
V: TRBV10-3
D: TRBD1
size: once
CDR3: CAISAFPPGTAYYGYTF
DNA: TGTGCCATCAGTGCTTTCCCCCCCGGGACAGCCTACTATGGCTACACCTTC

J: TRBJ2-5
V: TRBV28
D: TRBD1
size: once
CDR3: CASSLRTGHQETQYF
DNA: TGTGCCAGCAGCCTCCGGACAGGACATCAAGAGACCCAGTACTTC

J: TRBJ1-6
V: TRBV9
D: -
size: -
CDR3: CASSPPGSYNSPLHF
DNA: TGTGCCAGCAGCCCACCCGGCTCCTATAATTCACCCCTCCACTTT

J: TRBJ1-2
V: TRBV5-6
D: -
size: -
CDR3: CASSFGQNYGYTF
DNA: TGTGCCAGCAGCTTTGGACAGAACTATGGCTACACCTTC

J: TRBJ1-1
V: TRBV12-3/TRBV12-4
D: -
size: -
CDR3: CASSRGLNTEAFF
DNA: TGTGCCAGCAGTCGCGGCCTGAACACTGAAGCTTTCTTT

J: TRBJ2-7
V: TRBV28
D: -
size: -
CDR3: CASSFTSQGSFSYEQYF
DNA: TGTGCCAGCAGTTTTACTTCGCAGGGGTCCTTCTCCTACGAGCAGTACTTC

J: TRBJ2-1
V: TRBV18
D: TRBD2
size: -
CDR3: CASSQRTSGYNEQFF
DNA: TGTGCCAGCTCACAACGGACTAGCGGTTACAATGAGCAGTTCTTC

J: TRBJ1-2
V: TRBV6-5
D: -
size: once
CDR3: CASSYSSGGYGYTF
DNA: TGTGCCAGCAGTTACTCGTCCGGGGGCTATGGCTACACCTTC

J: TRBJ1-1
V: TRBV28
D: -
size: -
CDR3: CASSLTRGWAFF
DNA: TGTGCCAGCAGTTTGACCCGGGGGTGGGCTTTCTTT

J: TRBJ2-5
V: TRBV6-5
D: TRBD2
size: -
CDR3: CASRSLGLAGGTQYF
DNA: TGTGCCAGCAGATCCCTCGGACTAGCAGGAGGGACCCAGTACTTC

J: TRBJ2-1
V: TRBV4-2
D: TRBD2
size: few
CDR3: CASSQDWAGGNNEQFF
DNA: TGTGCCAGCAGCCAAGATTGGGCGGGAGGCAACAATGAGCAGTTCTTC

J: TRBJ1-5
V: TRBV4-2
D: -
size: -
CDR3: CASSRYIQGNQPQHF
DNA: TGTGCCAGCAGCCGGTACATTCAGGGGAATCAGCCCCAGCATTTT

J: TRBJ2-1
V: TRBV10-3
D: TRBD2
size: once
CDR3: CAIRGTSGSPNEQFF
DNA: TGTGCCATCAGAGGGACTAGCGGGAGTCCCAATGAGCAGTTCTTC

J: TRBJ2-5
V: TRBV19
D: -
size: -
CDR3: CASSVVNQGRKTQYF
DNA: TGTGCCAGTAGTGTGGTAAATCAGGGGAGAAAGACCCAGTACTTC

J: TRBJ2-7
V: TRBV13
D: -
size: -
CDR3: CASSAGLAGRNEQYF
DNA: TGTGCCAGCAGCGCCGGGTTGGCGGGCAGGAACGAGCAGTACTTC

J: TRBJ2-1
V: TRBV7-3
D: TRBD1
size: few
CDR3: CASSSSPGTDYNEQFF
DNA: TGTGCCAGCAGCTCAAGTCCCGGGACAGATTACAATGAGCAGTTCTTC

J: TRBJ1-2
V: TRBV3-1/TRBV3-2
D: TRBD1
size: -
CDR3: CASSQGTGGYGYTF
DNA: TGTGCCAGCAGCCAAGGGACAGGGGGGTATGGCTACACCTTC

J: TRBJ1-3
V: TRBV19
D: -
size: -
CDR3: CASSTRGSGNTIYF
DNA: TGTGCCAGTAGCACACGGGGATCTGGAAACACCATATATTTT

J: TRBJ1-5
V: TRBV6-5
D: -
size: -
CDR3: CASSFTPSSNQPQHF
DNA: TGTGCCAGCAGCTTCACACCGTCCAGCAATCAGCCCCAGCATTTT

J: TRBJ1-5
V: TRBV27
D: -
size: -
CDR3: CASSLMGGAYSNQPQHF
DNA: TGTGCCAGCAGCCTTATGGGAGGGGCCTATAGCAATCAGCCCCAGCATTTT

J: TRBJ2-5
V: TRBV9
D: -
size: once
CDR3: CASSPTLETQYF
DNA: TGTGCCAGCTCTCCTACCCTAGAGACCCAGTACTTC

J: TRBJ2-2
V: TRBV18
D: TRBD2
size: -
CDR3: CASSPSSGRTGELFF
DNA: TGTGCCAGCTCACCTTCTAGCGGGAGGACCGGGGAGCTGTTTTTT

J: TRBJ1-3
V: TRBV28
D: -
size: -
CDR3: CASTTDAGNTIYF
DNA: TGTGCCAGCACGACAGACGCCGGAAACACCATATATTTT

J: TRBJ2-1
V: TRBV11-3
D: TRBD2
size: -
CDR3: CASSVGLAGTLNEQFF
DNA: TGTGCCAGCAGCGTAGGACTAGCGGGAACTTTAAATGAGCAGTTCTTC

J: TRBJ2-5
V: TRBV19
D: TRBD2
size: -
CDR3: CASSIHLAGGKETQYF
DNA: TGTGCCAGTAGTATTCACCTAGCGGGGGGCAAAGAGACCCAGTACTTC

J: TRBJ1-2
V: TRBV5-1
D: TRBD1
size: -
CDR3: CASSAGQGGGYTF
DNA: TGCGCCAGCAGCGCCGGACAGGGAGGTGGCTACACCTTC

J: TRBJ2-1
V: TRBV11-1
D: TRBD2
size: -
CDR3: CASSWASGFSYNEQFF
DNA: TGTGCCAGCAGCTGGGCTAGCGGCTTCTCCTACAATGAGCAGTTCTTC

J: TRBJ1-4
V: TRBV15
D: -
size: -
CDR3: CATSRDANYEKLFF
DNA: TGTGCCACCAGCAGAGATGCGAATTATGAAAAACTGTTTTTT

J: TRBJ2-7
V: TRBV13
D: TRBD2
size: -
CDR3: CASSFDGRADYEQYF
DNA: TGTGCCAGCAGCTTCGACGGGAGGGCCGACTACGAGCAGTACTTC

J: TRBJ2-5
V: TRBV10-1
D: TRBD1
size: once
CDR3: CASSVGARGIQETQYF
DNA: TGCGCCAGCAGTGTTGGAGCCAGGGGGATTCAAGAGACCCAGTACTTC

J: TRBJ2-3
V: TRBV2
D: TRBD2
size: -
CDR3: CASSSKLAVASTDTQYF
DNA: TGTGCCAGCAGTTCTAAACTAGCGGTAGCTAGCACAGATACGCAGTATTTT

J: TRBJ2-1
V: TRBV11-3
D: TRBD2
size: -
CDR3: CASSGGGDGGGRNEQFF
DNA: TGTGCCAGCAGCGGGGGAGGCGACGGGGGAGGGCGCAATGAGCAGTTCTTC

J: TRBJ1-1
V: TRBV7-9
D: -
size: -
CDR3: CASSYFWGENTEAFF
DNA: TGTGCCAGCAGCTACTTTTGGGGGGAGAACACTGAAGCTTTCTTT

J: TRBJ1-2
V: TRBV28
D: TRBD1
size: few
CDR3: CASSLTDRVNGYTF
DNA: TGTGCCAGCAGTTTGACGGACAGGGTAAATGGCTACACCTTC

J: TRBJ2-1
V: TRBV7-3
D: TRBD2
size: once
CDR3: CASSLVLAGYNEQFF
DNA: TGTGCCAGCAGCTTAGTACTAGCGGGGTACAATGAGCAGTTCTTC

J: TRBJ2-1
V: TRBV27
D: -
size: -
CDR3: CASSSPSSPLGSYNEQFF
DNA: TGTGCCAGCAGCTCCCCTAGCTCCCCCCTGGGGTCCTACAATGAGCAGTTCTTC

J: TRBJ1-5
V: TRBV30
D: TRBD1
size: -
CDR3: CAWSTQGAQPQHF
DNA: TGTGCCTGGAGTACACAGGGGGCCCAGCCCCAGCATTTT

J: TRBJ1-2
V: TRBV15
D: -
size: -
CDR3: CATSREYGGDYGYTF
DNA: TGTGCCACCAGCAGAGAGTATGGGGGCGACTATGGCTACACCTTC

J: TRBJ2-1
V: TRBV4-3
D: TRBD1
size: few
CDR3: CASSQDGGTGVNEQFF
DNA: TGCGCCAGCAGCCAAGATGGGGGGACAGGGGTCAATGAGCAGTTCTTC

J: TRBJ2-7
V: TRBV19
D: TRBD2
size: -
CDR3: CASSMSSGSFYEQYF
DNA: TGTGCCAGTAGTATGTCTAGCGGGAGTTTCTACGAGCAGTACTTC

J: TRBJ1-1
V: TRBV19
D: -
size: -
CDR3: CASSIEPQGAPYTEAFF
DNA: TGTGCCAGTAGTATAGAGCCCCAAGGGGCCCCTTACACTGAAGCTTTCTTT

J: TRBJ1-5
V: TRBV7-8
D: TRBD1
size: -
CDR3: CASSLVAGQASNQPQHF
DNA: TGTGCCAGCAGCTTAGTCGCGGGACAGGCTAGCAATCAGCCCCAGCATTTT

J: TRBJ1-2
V: TRBV28
D: -
size: -
CDR3: CASRTAAWTESYGYTF
DNA: TGTGCCAGCAGGACCGCCGCCTGGACAGAGAGCTATGGCTACACCTTC

J: TRBJ2-7
V: TRBV28
D: TRBD2
size: once
CDR3: CASSLTSAGDYEQYF
DNA: TGTGCCAGCAGTTTGACCTCAGCGGGAGATTACGAGCAGTACTTC

J: TRBJ1-2
V: TRBV2
D: -
size: -
CDR3: CASSVYREAGYTF
DNA: TGTGCCAGCAGTGTTTACAGGGAAGCTGGCTACACCTTC

J: TRBJ2-4
V: TRBV15
D: -
size: -
CDR3: CATSRINSLAKNIQYF
DNA: TGTGCCACCAGCAGGATAAATAGTTTAGCCAAAAACATTCAGTACTTC

J: TRBJ1-2
V: TRBV11-1
D: TRBD1
size: -
CDR3: CASSFSGGRPHF
DNA: TGTGCCAGCAGCTTTTCAGGGGGTCGACCACATTTC

J: TRBJ2-5
V: TRBV19
D: -
size: -
CDR3: CASSIGTTFGETQYF
DNA: TGTGCCAGTAGTATAGGGACAACCTTCGGAGAGACCCAGTACTTC

J: TRBJ2-7
V: TRBV7-2
D: TRBD2
size: -
CDR3: CASSFGGRLSYEQYF
DNA: TGTGCCAGCAGCTTCGGCGGGAGGCTCAGCTACGAGCAGTACTTC

J: TRBJ1-1
V: TRBV4-1
D: -
size: -
CDR3: CASSQGQARDTEAFF
DNA: TGCGCCAGCAGCCAAGGACAGGCCCGCGACACTGAAGCTTTCTTT

J: TRBJ2-7
V: TRBV23-1
D: -
size: -
CDR3: CASSQWLPGRGLYEQYF
DNA: TGCGCCAGCAGTCAATGGTTACCGGGGCGGGGCTTGTACGAGCAGTACTTC